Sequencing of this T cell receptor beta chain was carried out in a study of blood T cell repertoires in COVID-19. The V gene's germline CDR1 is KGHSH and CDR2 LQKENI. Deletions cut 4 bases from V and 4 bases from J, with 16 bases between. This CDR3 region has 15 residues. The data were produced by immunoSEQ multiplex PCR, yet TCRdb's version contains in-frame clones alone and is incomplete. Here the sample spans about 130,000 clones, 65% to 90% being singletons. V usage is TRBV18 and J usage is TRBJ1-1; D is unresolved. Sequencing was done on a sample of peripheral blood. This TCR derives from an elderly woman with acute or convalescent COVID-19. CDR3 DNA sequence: TGTGCCAGCTCACTAGACTTCAGTGCCACCACTGAAGCTTTCTTT. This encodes CASSLDFSATTEAFF.